The clone carrying this TCR beta chain was counted a few times. The antigen is undetermined. V lost 7 bases and J lost 2; bases outside the gene matches: 8. Germline CDR1 SQVTM, CDR2 ANQGSEA. There are 14 residues in the CDR3. The sample, about 10 milliliters of peripheral blood, was drawn from each donor. The data were taken from a study of blood T cells in healthy people across ages. Study conclusions and caveats: A conclusive naive versus antigen-experienced comparison was prevented by the unsorted PBMCs.

Next came a second PCR, run for about 6 to 12 cycles, which used a sample-barcoded 5' primer along with a J-beta primer mix. TCRdb re-analysed the 5' RACE reads in MiXCR, keeping a single row per CDR3 protein. The sample holds 800,000 or so distinct CDR3 sequences, about half seen once. The V and J genes are TRBV29-1 and TRBJ1-5, with 7 bases matching TRBD1. Sequencing was performed on blood. The receptor was isolated from an elderly man in good health. In DNA form, the CDR3 reads TGCAGCGCCGCCGACAGGGCTGGCAATCAGCCCCAGCATTTT. This translates into CSAADRAGNQPQHF.